Here is one TCR beta chain with its context. The antigen is unknown. This entry belongs to a study of OX40 agonist ivuxolimab in advanced cancers. Study overall: Patients received ivuxolimab, an agonistic anti-OX40 (CD134) antibody. The study's findings and limits: The study found among the lowest clonal expansion in partial responders at 0.1-3.0 mg/kg.

Generated by immunoSEQ multiplex PCR, the TCRdb table keeps only in-frame clones and is missing some. Altogether 7,000 to 9,500 clones are present, approximately 70% being singletons, with the ten largest covering roughly 40%. This CDR3 spans 16 amino acids. Losses at the gene ends were 2 bases for V and 7 bases for J; bases not matched to a gene: 5. CDR1 is SGHDN and CDR2 is FVKESK in the germline V gene. The material was CD4+ or CD8+ T cells sorted from blood, obtained in a trial of the OX40 agonist ivuxolimab. The sequence came from an adult with an advanced solid tumor such as melanoma, head and neck, liver or kidney cancer. V usage is TRBV14 and J usage is TRBJ2-2; the match to TRBD2 covers 12 bases. The CDR3 loop is CASSQRLAGGHGELFF. In DNA, the CDR3 is TGTGCCAGCAGCCAAAGGCTAGCGGGAGGGCACGGGGAGCTGTTTTTT.